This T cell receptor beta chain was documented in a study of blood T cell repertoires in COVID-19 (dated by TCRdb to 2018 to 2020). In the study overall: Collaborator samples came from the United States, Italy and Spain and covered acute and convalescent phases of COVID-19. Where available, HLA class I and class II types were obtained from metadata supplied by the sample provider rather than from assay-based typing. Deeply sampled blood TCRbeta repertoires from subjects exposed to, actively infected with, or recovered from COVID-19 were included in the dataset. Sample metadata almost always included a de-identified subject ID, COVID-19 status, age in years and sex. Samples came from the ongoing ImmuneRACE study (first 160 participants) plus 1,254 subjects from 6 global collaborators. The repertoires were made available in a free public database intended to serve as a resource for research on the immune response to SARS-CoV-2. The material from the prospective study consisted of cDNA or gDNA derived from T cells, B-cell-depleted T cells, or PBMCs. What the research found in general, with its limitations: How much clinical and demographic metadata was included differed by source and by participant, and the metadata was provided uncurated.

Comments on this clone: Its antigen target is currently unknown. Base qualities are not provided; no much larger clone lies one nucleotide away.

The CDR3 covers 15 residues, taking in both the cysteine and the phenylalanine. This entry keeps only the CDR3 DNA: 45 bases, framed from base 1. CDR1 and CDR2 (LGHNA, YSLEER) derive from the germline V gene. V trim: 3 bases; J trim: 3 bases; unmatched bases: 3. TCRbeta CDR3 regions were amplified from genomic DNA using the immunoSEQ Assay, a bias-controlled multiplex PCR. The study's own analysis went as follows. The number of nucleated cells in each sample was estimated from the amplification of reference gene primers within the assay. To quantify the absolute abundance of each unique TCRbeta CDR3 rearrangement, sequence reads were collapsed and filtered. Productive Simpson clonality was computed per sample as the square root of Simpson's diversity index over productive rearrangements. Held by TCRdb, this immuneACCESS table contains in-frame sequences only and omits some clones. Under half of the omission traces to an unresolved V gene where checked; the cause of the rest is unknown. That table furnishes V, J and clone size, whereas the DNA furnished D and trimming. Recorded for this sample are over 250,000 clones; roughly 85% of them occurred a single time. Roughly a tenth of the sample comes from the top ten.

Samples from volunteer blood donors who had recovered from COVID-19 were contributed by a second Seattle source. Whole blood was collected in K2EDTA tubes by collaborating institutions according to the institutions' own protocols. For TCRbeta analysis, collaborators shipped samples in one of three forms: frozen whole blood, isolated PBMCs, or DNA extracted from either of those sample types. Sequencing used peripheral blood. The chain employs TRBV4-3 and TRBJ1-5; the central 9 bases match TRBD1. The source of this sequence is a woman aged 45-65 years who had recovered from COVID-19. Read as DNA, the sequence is TGCGCCAGCAGCCAGTTACAGGGGGCCAATCAGCCCCAGCATTTT. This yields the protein CASSQLQGANQPQHF.